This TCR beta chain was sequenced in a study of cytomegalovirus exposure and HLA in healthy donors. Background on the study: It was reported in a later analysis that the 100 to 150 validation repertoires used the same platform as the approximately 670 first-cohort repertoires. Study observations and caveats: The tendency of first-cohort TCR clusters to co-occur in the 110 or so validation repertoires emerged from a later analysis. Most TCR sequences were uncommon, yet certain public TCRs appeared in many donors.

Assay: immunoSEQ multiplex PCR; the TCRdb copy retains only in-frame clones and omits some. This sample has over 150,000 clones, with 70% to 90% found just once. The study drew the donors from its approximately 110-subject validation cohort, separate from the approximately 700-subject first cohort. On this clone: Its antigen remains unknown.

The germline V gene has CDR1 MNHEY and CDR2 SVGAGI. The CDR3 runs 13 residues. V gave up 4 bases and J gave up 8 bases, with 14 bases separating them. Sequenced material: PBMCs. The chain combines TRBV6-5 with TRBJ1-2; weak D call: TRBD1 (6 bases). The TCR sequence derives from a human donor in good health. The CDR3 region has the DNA TGTGCCAGCAGTTCGGTCCAGGGGTCCGGCTACACCTTC. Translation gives CASSSVQGSGYTF.